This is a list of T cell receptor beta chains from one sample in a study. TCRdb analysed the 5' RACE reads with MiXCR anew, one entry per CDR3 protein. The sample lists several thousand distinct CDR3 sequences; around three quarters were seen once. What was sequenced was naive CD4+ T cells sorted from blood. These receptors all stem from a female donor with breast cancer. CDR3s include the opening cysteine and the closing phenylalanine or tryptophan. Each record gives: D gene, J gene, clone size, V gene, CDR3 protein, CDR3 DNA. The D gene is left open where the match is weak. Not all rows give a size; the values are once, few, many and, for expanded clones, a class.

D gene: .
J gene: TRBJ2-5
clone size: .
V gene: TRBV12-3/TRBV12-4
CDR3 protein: CASRPVWAETQYF
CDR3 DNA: TGTGCCAGCAGGCCTGTGTGGGCGGAGACCCAGTACTTC

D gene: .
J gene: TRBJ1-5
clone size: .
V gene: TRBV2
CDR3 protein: CASSQGSFQPQHF
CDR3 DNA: TGTGCCAGCAGTCAAGGGAGTTTTCAGCCCCAGCATTTT

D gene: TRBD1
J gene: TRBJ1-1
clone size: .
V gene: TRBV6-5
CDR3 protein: CASSYGGQGGNTEAFF
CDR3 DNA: TGTGCCAGCAGTTACGGGGGACAGGGTGGGAACACTGAAGCTTTCTTT

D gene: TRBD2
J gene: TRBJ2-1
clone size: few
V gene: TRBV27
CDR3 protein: CASRASSGGTYNEQFF
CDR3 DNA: TGTGCCAGCAGAGCTTCAAGCGGGGGCACCTACAATGAGCAGTTCTTC

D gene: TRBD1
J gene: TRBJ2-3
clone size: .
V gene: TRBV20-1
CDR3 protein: CRVTQGVGTDTQYF
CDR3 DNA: TGCAGGGTAACCCAGGGGGTTGGCACAGATACGCAGTATTTT

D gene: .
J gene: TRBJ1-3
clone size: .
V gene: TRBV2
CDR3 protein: CASRPYSGNTIYF
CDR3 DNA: TGTGCCAGCAGACCTTACTCTGGAAACACCATATATTTT

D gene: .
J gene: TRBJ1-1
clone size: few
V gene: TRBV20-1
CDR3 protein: CSARDRGGLAEAFF
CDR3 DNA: TGCAGTGCTAGAGATCGGGGGGGGTTGGCTGAAGCTTTCTTT

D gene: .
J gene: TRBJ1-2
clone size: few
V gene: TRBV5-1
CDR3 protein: CASSLSPGVGTF
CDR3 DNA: TGCGCCAGCAGCTTAAGTCCAGGGGTTGGCACCTTC

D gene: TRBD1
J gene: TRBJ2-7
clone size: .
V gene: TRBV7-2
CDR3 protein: CASSLKPDRVRGEQYF
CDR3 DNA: TGTGCCAGCAGCCTGAAACCAGACAGGGTTCGGGGCGAGCAGTACTTC

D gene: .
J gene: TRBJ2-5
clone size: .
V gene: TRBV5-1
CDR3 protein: CASSLEAGGLQETQYF
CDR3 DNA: TGCGCCAGCAGCTTGGAGGCAGGGGGGTTACAGGAGACCCAGTACTTC

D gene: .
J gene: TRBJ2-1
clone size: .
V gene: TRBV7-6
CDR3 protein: CASSFGEQEQFF
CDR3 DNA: TGTGCCAGCAGCTTCGGGGAGCAAGAGCAGTTCTTC

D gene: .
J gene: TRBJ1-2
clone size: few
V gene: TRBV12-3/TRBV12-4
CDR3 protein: CASRQGTAGYTF
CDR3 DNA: TGTGCCAGCAGACAGGGAACTGCGGGCTACACCTTC

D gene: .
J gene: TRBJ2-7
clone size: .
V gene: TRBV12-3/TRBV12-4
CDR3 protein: CASSYAGNEQYF
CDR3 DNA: TGTGCCAGCAGTTACGCGGGAAACGAGCAGTACTTC

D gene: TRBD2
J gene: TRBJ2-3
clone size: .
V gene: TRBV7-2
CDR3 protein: CASSLKSASGGFTDTQYF
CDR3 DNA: TGTGCCAGCAGCCTAAAGTCGGCTAGCGGGGGTTTCACAGATACGCAGTATTTT

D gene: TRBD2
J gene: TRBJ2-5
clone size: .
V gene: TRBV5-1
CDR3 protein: CVSSLRGDQETQYF
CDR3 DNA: TGCGTCAGCAGCTTACGGGGGGACCAAGAGACCCAGTACTTC

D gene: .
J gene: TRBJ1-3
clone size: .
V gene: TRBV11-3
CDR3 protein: CASSYSGGNTIYF
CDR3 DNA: TGTGCCAGCAGCTATTCGGGTGGAAACACCATATATTTT

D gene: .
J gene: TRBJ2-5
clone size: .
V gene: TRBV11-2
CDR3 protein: CASSSLGARETQYF
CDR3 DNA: TGTGCCAGCAGCTCTCTGGGGGCACGAGAGACCCAGTACTTC

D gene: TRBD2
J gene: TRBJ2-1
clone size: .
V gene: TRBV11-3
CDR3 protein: CASSFDPGGEQFF
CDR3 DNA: TGTGCCAGCAGCTTTGACCCGGGAGGTGAGCAGTTCTTC

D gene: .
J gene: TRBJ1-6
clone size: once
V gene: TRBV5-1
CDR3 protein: CASSFGGWDSPLHF
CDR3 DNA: TGCGCCAGCAGCTTCGGGGGGTGGGATTCACCCCTCCACTTT

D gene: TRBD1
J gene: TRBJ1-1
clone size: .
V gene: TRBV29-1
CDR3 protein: CSVGAGGGDTEAFF
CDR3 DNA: TGCAGCGTTGGGGCAGGGGGTGGTGACACTGAAGCTTTCTTT

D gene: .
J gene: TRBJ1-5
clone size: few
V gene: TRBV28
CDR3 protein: CASSLGNQPQHF
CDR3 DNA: TGTGCCAGCAGTTTAGGGAATCAGCCCCAGCATTTT

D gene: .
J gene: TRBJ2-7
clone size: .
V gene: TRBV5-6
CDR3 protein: CASSPRTQTYEQYF
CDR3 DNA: TGTGCCAGCAGCCCAAGGACACAAACCTACGAGCAGTACTTC

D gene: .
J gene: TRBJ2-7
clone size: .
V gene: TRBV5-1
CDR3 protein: CASSLDPGPTYEQYF
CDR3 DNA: TGCGCCAGCAGCTTGGATCCGGGACCAACTTACGAGCAGTACTTC

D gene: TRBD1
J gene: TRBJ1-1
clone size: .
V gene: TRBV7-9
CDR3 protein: CASSPRPGGANTEAFF
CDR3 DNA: TGTGCCAGCAGCCCCCGACCAGGGGGTGCGAACACTGAAGCTTTCTTT

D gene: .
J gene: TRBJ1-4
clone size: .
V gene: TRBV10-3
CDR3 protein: CAISQTTGPIGEKLFF
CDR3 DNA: TGTGCCATCAGTCAAACCACAGGTCCCATCGGGGAAAAACTGTTTTTT

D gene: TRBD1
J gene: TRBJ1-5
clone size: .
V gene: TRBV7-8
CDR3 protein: CASSLADRGNQPQHF
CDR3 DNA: TGTGCCAGCAGCTTGGCCGACAGGGGCAATCAGCCCCAGCATTTT

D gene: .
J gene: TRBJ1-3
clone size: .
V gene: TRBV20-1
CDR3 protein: CSAPEAGYSGNTIYF
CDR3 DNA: TGCAGTGCTCCTGAGGCAGGTTACTCTGGAAACACCATATATTTT

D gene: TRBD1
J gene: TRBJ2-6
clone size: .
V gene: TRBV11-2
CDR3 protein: CASSLKIRGTGAGANVLTF
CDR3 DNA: TGTGCCAGCAGCTTGAAAATTCGAGGGACAGGGGCTGGGGCCAACGTCCTGACTTTC

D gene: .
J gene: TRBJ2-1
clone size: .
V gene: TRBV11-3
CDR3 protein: CASSLTGNEQFF
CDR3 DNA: TGTGCCAGCAGCTTAACAGGCAATGAGCAGTTCTTC

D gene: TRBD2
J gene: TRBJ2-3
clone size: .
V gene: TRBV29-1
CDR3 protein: CSVSYNSGSRTDTQYF
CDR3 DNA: TGCAGCGTTTCATACAATAGCGGGAGTAGAACAGATACGCAGTATTTT

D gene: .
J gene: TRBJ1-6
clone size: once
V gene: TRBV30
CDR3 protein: CAWTVTGNSPLHF
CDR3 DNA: TGTGCCTGGACCGTGACAGGAAATTCACCCCTCCACTTT

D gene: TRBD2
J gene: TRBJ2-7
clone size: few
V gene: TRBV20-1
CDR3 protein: CSASAISGGVGEQYF
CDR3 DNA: TGCAGTGCTAGCGCAATTAGCGGGGGGGTTGGCGAGCAGTACTTC

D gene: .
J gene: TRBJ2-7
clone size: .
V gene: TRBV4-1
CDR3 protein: CASSQVMVKASGDEQYF
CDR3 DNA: TGCGCCAGCAGCCAAGTGATGGTTAAAGCGTCGGGGGATGAGCAGTACTTC

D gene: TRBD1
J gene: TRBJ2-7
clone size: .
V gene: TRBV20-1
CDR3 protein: CSALFDRGVEQYF
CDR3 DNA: TGCAGTGCCCTCTTTGACAGGGGAGTTGAGCAGTACTTC

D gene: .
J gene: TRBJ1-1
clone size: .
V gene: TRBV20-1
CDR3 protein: CSAIDINTEAFF
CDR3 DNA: TGCAGTGCCATTGACATAAACACTGAAGCTTTCTTT

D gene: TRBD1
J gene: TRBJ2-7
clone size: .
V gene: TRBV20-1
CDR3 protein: CSARDTGTGGSEQYF
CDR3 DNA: TGCAGTGCTAGAGACACCGGGACAGGGGGCTCCGAGCAGTACTTC

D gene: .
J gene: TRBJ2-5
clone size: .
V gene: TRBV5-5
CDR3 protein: CASARGPQETQYF
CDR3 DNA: TGTGCCAGCGCCAGGGGCCCCCAAGAGACCCAGTACTTC

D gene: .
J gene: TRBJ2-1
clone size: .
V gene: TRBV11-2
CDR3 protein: CASRWGTNRNEQFF
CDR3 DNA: TGTGCCAGCAGATGGGGGACAAATAGAAATGAGCAGTTCTTC

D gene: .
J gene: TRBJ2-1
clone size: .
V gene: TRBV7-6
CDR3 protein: CASSLTHNEQFF
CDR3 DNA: TGTGCCAGCAGCTTGACCCACAATGAGCAGTTCTTC

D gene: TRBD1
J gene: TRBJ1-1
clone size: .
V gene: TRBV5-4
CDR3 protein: CASSPNRGLPNTEAFF
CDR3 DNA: TGTGCCAGCAGCCCCAACAGGGGGCTCCCGAACACTGAAGCTTTCTTT

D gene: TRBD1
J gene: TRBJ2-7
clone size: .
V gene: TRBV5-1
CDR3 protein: CASSRGQGSSYEQYF
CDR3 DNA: TGCGCCAGCAGCCGGGGACAGGGAAGCTCCTACGAGCAGTACTTC

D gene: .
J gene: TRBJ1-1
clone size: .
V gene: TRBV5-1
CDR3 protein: CASSLEADTEAFF
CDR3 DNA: TGCGCCAGCAGCTTGGAGGCAGACACTGAAGCTTTCTTT

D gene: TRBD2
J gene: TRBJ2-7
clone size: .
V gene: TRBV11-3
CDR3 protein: CASRQGLAGMPNRYEQYF
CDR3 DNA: TGTGCCAGCAGACAGGGACTAGCGGGGATGCCGAATCGCTACGAGCAGTACTTC

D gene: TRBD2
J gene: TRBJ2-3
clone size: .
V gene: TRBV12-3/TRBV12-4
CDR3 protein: CVSSFKAGAPDTQYF
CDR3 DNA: TGTGTCAGCAGTTTTAAAGCGGGGGCCCCGGATACGCAGTATTTT

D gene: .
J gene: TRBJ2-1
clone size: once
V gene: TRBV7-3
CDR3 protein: CASSPQGYNEQFF
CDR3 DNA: TGTGCCAGCAGCCCCCAGGGGTACAATGAGCAGTTCTTC

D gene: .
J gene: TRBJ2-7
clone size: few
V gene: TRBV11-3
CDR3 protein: CASSSKIYEQYF
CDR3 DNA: TGTGCCAGCAGCTCCAAGATCTACGAGCAGTACTTC

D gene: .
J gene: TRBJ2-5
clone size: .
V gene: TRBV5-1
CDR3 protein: CASSLGTSGRETQYF
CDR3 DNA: TGCGCCAGCAGCTTGGGGACCAGCGGCCGAGAGACCCAGTACTTC

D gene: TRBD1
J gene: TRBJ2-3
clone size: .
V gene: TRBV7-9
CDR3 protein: CASSWGTVTDTQYF
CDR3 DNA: TGTGCCAGCAGCTGGGGGACAGTCACAGATACGCAGTATTTT

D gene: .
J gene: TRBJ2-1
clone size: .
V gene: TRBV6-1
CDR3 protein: CASSDARSRSYNEQFF
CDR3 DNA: TGTGCCAGCAGTGACGCCCGGTCCCGCTCCTACAATGAGCAGTTCTTC

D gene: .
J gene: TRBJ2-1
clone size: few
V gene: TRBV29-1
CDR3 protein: CSGCPGCVF
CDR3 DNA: TGCAGTGGGTGTCCAGGCTGCGTCTTC

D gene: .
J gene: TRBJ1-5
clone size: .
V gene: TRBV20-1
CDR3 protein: CSAAGGGVPVEPQHF
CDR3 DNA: TGCAGTGCCGCCGGCGGGGGAGTCCCGGTGGAGCCCCAGCATTTT

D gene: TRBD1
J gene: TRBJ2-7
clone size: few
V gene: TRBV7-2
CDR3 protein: CASSIEPPGQGMYEQYF
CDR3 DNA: TGTGCCAGCAGCATAGAACCCCCGGGACAGGGGATGTACGAGCAGTACTTC

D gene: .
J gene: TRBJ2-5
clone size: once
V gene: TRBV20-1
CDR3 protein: CSARDPQRAETQYF
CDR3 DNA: TGCAGTGCTAGAGACCCACAAAGGGCAGAGACCCAGTACTTC

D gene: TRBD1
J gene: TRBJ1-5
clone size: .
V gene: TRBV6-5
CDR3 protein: CASSGAGGPNQPQHF
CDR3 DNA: TGTGCCAGCAGTGGGGCAGGGGGACCCAATCAGCCCCAGCATTTT